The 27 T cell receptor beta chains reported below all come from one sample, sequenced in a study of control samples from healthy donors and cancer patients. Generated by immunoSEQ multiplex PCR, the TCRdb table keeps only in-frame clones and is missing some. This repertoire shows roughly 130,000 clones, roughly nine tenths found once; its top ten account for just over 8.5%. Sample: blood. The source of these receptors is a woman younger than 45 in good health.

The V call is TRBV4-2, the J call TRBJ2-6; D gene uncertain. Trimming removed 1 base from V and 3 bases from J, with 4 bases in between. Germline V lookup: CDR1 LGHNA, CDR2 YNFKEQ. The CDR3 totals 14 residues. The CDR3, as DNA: TGTGCCAGCAGCCAAGTCTTTGGGGCCAACGTCCTGACTTTC. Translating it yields CASSQVFGANVLTF.

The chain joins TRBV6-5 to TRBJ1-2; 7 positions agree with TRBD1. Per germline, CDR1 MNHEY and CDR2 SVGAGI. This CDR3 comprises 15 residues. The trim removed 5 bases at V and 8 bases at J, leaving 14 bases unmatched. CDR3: CASSNTVVRGQGYTF. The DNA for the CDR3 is TGTGCCAGCAGTAACACGGTTGTAAGGGGGCAAGGCTACACCTTC.

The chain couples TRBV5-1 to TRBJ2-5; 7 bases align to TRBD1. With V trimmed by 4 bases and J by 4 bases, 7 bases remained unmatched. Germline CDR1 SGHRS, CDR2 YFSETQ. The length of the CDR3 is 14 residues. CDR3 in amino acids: CASSQTGYGETQYF. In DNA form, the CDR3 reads TGCGCCAGCAGCCAGACAGGGTATGGAGAGACCCAGTACTTC.

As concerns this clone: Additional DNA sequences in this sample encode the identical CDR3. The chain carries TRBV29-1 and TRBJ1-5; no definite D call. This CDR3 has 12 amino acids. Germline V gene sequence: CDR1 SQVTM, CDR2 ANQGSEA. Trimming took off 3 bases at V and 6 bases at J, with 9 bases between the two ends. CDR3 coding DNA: TGCAGCGTTGAGGGGTCCGGTCAGCCCCAGCATTTT. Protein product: CSVEGSGQPQHF.

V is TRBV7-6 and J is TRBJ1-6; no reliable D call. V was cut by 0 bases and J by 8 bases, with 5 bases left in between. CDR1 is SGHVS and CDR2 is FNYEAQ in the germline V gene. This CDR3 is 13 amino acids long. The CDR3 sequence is CASSLADDSPLHF. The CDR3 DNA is TGTGCCAGCAGCTTAGCCGACGATTCACCCCTCCACTTT. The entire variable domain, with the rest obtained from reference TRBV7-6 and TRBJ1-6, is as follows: GAGVSQSPRYKVTKRGQDVALRCDPISGHVSLYWYRQALGQGPEFLTYFNYEAQQDKSGLPNDRFSAERPEGSISTLTIQRTEQRDSAMYRCASSLADDSPLHFGNGTRLTVT.

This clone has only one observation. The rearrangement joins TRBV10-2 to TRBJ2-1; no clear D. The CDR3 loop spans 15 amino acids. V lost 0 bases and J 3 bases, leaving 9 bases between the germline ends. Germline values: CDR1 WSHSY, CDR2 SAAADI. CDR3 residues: CASSESGGVYNEQFF. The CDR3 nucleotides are TGCGCCAGCAGTGAGTCGGGCGGAGTCTACAATGAGCAGTTCTTC.

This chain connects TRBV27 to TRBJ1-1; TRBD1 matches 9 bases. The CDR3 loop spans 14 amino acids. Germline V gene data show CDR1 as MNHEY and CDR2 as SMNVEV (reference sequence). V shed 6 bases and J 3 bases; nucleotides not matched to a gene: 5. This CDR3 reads CASRDRGMHTEAFF. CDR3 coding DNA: TGTGCCAGCAGAGACAGGGGGATGCACACTGAAGCTTTCTTT.

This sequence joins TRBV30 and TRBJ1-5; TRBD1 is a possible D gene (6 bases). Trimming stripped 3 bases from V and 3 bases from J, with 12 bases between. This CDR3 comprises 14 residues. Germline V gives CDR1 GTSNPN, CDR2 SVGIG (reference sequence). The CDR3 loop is CAWSEGGPNQPQHF. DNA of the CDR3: TGTGCCTGGAGCGAAGGGGGACCCAATCAGCCCCAGCATTTT.

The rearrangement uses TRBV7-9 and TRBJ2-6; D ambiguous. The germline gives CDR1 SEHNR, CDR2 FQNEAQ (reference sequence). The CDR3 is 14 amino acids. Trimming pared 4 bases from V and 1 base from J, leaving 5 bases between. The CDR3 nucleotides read TGTGCCAGCAGCTCGAGATCTGGGGCCAACGTCCTGACTTTC. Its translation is CASSSRSGANVLTF.

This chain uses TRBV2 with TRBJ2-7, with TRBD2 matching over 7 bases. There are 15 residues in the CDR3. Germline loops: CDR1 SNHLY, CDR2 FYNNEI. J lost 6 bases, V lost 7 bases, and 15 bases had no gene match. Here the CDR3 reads CASNKRGVLEGEQYF. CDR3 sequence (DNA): TGTGCCAGCAACAAACGGGGGGTGTTAGAAGGCGAGCAGTACTTC.

CDR3 region: CASRQGDWDSPLHF. Written as DNA, the CDR3 is TGTGCCAGTAGGCAGGGGGATTGGGATTCACCCCTCCACTTT. The chain combines TRBV19 with TRBJ1-6; 7 positions agree with TRBD1. The trim removed 6 bases at V and 8 bases at J, leaving 7 bases unmatched. This CDR3 has 14 residues. Germline V lookup: CDR1 LNHDA, CDR2 SQIVND (reference sequence).

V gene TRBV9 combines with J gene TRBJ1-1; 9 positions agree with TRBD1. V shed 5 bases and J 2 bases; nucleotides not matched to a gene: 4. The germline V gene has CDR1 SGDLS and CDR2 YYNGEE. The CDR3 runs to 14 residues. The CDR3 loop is CASSGDRANTEAFF. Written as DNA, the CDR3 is TGTGCCAGCAGTGGGGACAGGGCAAACACTGAAGCTTTCTTT. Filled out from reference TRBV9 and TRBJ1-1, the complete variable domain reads DSGVTQTPKHLITATGQRVTLRCSPRSGDLSVYWYQQSLDQGLQFLIQYYNGEERAKGNILERFSAQQFPDLHSELNLSSLELGDSALYFCASSGDRANTEAFFGQGTRLTVV.

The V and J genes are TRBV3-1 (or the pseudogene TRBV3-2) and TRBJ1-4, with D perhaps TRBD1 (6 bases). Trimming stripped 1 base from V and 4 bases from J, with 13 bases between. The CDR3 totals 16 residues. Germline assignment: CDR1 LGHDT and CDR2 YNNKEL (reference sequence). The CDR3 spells CASSQATQGSNEKLFF. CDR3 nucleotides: TGTGCCAGCAGCCAAGCTACACAGGGAAGTAATGAAAAACTGTTTTTT.

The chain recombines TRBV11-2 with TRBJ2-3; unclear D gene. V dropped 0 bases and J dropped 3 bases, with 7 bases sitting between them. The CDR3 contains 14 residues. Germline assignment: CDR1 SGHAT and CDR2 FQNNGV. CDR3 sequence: CASSLDLRTDTQYF. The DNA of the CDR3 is TGTGCCAGCAGCTTAGATCTAAGGACAGATACGCAGTATTTT. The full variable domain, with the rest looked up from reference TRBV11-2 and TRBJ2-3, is EAGVAQSPRYKIIEKRQSVAFWCNPISGHATLYWYQQILGQGPKLLIQFQNNGVVDDSQLPKDRFSAERLKGVDSTLKIQPAKLEDSAVYLCASSLDLRTDTQYFGPGTRLTVL.

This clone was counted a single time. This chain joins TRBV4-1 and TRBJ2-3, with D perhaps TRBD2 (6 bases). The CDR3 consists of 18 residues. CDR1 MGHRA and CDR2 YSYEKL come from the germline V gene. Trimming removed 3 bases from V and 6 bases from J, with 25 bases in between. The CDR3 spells CASSQDDAGTGYRDTQYF. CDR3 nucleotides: TGCGCCAGCAGCCAGGACGACGCCGGGACTGGATATCGGGATACGCAGTATTTT.

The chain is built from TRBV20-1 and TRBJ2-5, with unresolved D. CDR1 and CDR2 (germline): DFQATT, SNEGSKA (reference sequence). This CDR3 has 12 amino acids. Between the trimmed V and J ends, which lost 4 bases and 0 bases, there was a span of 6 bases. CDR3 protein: CSAIENQETQYF. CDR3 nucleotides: TGCAGTGCTATTGAAAACCAAGAGACCCAGTACTTC.

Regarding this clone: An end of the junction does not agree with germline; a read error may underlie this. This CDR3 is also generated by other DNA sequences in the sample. CDR3 region: CASSQEVGLAGEQYF. For the CDR3, the DNA is TGTGCTAGCAGCCAAGAAGTAGGACTAGCTGGCGAGCAGTACTTC. The chain combines TRBV3-1 (or the pseudogene TRBV3-2) with TRBJ2-7; 8 bases align to TRBD2. This CDR3 spans 15 amino acids. CDR1 is LGHDT, CDR2 YNNKEL, per germline (reference sequence).

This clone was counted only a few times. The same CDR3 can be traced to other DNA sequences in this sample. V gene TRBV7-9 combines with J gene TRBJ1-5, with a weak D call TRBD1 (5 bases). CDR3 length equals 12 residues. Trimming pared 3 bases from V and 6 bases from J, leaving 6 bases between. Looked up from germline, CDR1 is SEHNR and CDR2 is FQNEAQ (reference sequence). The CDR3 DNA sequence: TGTGCCAGCAGCTTCGGGGGTCAGCCCCAGCATTTT. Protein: CASSFGGQPQHF.

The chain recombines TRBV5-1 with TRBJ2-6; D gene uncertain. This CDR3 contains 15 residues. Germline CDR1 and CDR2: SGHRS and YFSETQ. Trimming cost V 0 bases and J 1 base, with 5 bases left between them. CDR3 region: CASSLEPSGANVLTF. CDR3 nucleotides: TGCGCCAGCAGCTTGGAGCCTTCTGGGGCCAACGTCCTGACTTTC. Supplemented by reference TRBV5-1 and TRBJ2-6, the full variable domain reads KAGVTQTPRYLIKTRGQQVTLSCSPISGHRSVSWYQQTPGQGLQFLFEYFSETQRNKGNFPGRFSGRQFSNSRSEMNVSTLELGDSALYLCASSLEPSGANVLTFGAGSRLTVL.

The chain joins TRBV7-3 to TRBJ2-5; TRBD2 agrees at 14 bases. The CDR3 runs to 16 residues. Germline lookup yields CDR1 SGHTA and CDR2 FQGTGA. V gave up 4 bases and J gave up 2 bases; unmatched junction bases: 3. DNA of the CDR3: TGTGCCAGCAGCTCAGGACTAGCGGGAGGACAAGAGACCCAGTACTTC. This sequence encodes CASSSGLAGGQETQYF.

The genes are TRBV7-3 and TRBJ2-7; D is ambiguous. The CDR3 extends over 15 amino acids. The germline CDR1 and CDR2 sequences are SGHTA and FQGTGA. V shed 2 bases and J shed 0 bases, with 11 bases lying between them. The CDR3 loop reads CASSLEGPVSYEQYF. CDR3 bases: TGTGCCAGCAGCTTAGAAGGGCCCGTCTCCTACGAGCAGTACTTC. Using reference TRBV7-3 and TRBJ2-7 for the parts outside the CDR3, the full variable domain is GAGVSQTPSNKVTEKGKYVELRCDPISGHTALYWYRQSLGQGPEFLIYFQGTGAADDSGLPNDRFFAVRPEGSVSTLKIQRTERGDSAVYLCASSLEGPVSYEQYFGPGTRLTVT.

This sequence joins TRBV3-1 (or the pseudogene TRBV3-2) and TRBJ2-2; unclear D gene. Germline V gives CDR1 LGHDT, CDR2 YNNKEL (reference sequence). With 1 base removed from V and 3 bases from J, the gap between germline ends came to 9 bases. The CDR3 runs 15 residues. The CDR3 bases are TGTGCCAGCAGCCAAGGGACCCCTGACACCGGGGAGCTGTTTTTT. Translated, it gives CASSQGTPDTGELFF.

CDR3: CASSQGLVGYNEQFF. CDR3 nucleotides: TGTGCCAGCAGCCAAGGGCTAGTGGGGTACAATGAGCAGTTCTTC. V usage is TRBV3-1 (or the pseudogene TRBV3-2) and J usage is TRBJ2-1; D gene uncertain. Trimming pared 1 base from V and 4 bases from J, leaving 11 bases between. This CDR3 has 15 residues. CDR1 LGHDT and CDR2 YNNKEL come from the germline V gene (reference sequence).

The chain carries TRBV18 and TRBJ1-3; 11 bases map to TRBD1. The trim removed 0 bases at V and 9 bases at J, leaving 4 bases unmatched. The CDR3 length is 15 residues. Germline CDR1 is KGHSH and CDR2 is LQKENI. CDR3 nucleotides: TGTGCCAGCTCACCACCAGGACAGGGGGCAGGCACCATATATTTT. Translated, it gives CASSPPGQGAGTIYF.

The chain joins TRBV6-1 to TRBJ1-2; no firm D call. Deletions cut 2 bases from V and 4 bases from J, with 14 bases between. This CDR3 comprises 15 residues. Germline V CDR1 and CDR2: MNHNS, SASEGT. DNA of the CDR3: TGTGCCAGCAGTGAATCGGGAATGGGCCTCTATGGCTACACCTTC. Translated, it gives CASSESGMGLYGYTF.

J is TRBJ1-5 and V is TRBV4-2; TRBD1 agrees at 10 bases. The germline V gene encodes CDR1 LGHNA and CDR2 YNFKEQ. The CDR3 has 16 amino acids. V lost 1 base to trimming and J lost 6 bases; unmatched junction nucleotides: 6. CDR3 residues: CASSQGEDRGIQPQHF. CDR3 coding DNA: TGTGCCAGCAGCCAAGGGGAGGACAGGGGGATTCAGCCCCAGCATTTT.

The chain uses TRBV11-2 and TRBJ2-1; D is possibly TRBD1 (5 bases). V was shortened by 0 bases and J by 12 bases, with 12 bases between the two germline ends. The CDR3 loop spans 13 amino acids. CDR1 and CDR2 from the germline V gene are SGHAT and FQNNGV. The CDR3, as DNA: TGTGCCAGCAGCTTAGACCGGCTAGGGGCGCAGTTCTTC. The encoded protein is CASSLDRLGAQFF. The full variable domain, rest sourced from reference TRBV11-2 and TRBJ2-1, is EAGVAQSPRYKIIEKRQSVAFWCNPISGHATLYWYQQILGQGPKLLIQFQNNGVVDDSQLPKDRFSAERLKGVDSTLKIQPAKLEDSAVYLCASSLDRLGAQFFGPGTRLTVL.